This T cell receptor beta chain was sequenced during a study of cytotoxic CD8 clonotypes in ibrutinib-treated CLL. Study summary: In all, 10 to 11 patients were relapsed/refractory, roughly 15 were treatment-naive and 17 were IGHV unmutated. The average sample held roughly 250,000 productive templates and about 99,000 productive rearrangements.

Assay used: immunoSEQ multiplex PCR; TCRdb lists only in-frame clones, some missing. The sample carries approximately 320,000 clones, roughly 70% recorded once. General study points: Under treatment, the uncommon public clonotypes either contracted or remained stable.

For this clone: Its antigen remains unidentified.

The junction had 5 bases not matched to a gene; V was cut back by 6 bases and J by 0 bases. Germline V CDR1 and CDR2: MDHEN, SYDVKM. The CDR3 consists of 14 residues. The chain links TRBV28 to TRBJ2-7, with 7 positions matching TRBD2. The sequence was collected from a human donor with chronic lymphocytic leukemia. The starting material was PBMCs, obtained after 36 months of ibrutinib treatment. CDR3 sequence: CASSLWGGSYEQYF. The CDR3 DNA sequence: TGTGCCAGCAGCCTCTGGGGGGGCTCCTACGAGCAGTACTTC.